The 21 T cell receptor beta chains below were found in one sample sequenced in a study of control samples from healthy donors and cancer patients. Repertoires were generated with immunoSEQ multiplex PCR, while TCRdb's copy carries only in-frame clones and drops some. The sample shows around 110,000 clones, 85% to 90% of them seen only once. Sequencing used PBMCs. Receptor source: a woman aged 45-60 years with colorectal cancer.

This clone occurred once. The chain uses TRBV25-1 and TRBJ1-6; no reliable D call. Between the trimmed V and J ends, which lost 3 bases and 4 bases, there was a span of 7 bases. The length of the CDR3 is 14 residues. Germline V gene data show CDR1 as MGHDK and CDR2 as SYGVNS. Here the CDR3 reads CASSDTQYNSPLHF. Here the CDR3 DNA reads TGTGCCAGCAGTGACACACAATATAATTCACCCCTCCACTTT.

This clone showed up just once. In DNA form, the CDR3 reads TGTGCCAGCAGCTTAGCGACTAGTAGAGATGAGCAGTTCTTC. Protein product: CASSLATSRDEQFF. The chain links TRBV7-2 to TRBJ2-1; TRBD2 might be the D (6 bases). Germline V CDR1 and CDR2: SGHTA, FQGNSA. V lost 0 bases, J lost 8 bases, and 11 bases lay in between. The CDR3 loop spans 14 amino acids.

The chain is built from TRBV2 and TRBJ2-7; D is perhaps TRBD1 (5 bases). V was pared by 7 bases and J by 6 bases, with 16 bases between. The CDR3 is 13 amino acids. Germline V gives CDR1 SNHLY, CDR2 FYNNEI. DNA for the CDR3: TGTGCCAGCATTAAGGGGATCTCTTCCGAGCAGTACTTC. The encoded protein is CASIKGISSEQYF.

The chain joins TRBV19 to TRBJ2-1; either TRBD1 or TRBD2 may fit D (6 bases each). Germline V lookup: CDR1 LNHDA, CDR2 SQIVND (reference sequence). This CDR3 is 14 amino acids long. V was cut by 3 bases and J by 2 bases, with 8 bases left in between. CDR3: CASSMRGAYNEQFF. The CDR3 region has the DNA TGTGCCAGTAGTATGAGGGGGGCCTACAATGAGCAGTTCTTC. Full variable domain (remainder filled in from reference TRBV19 and TRBJ2-1): DGGITQSPKYLFRKEGQNVTLSCEQNLNHDAMYWYRQDPGQGLRLIYYSQIVNDFQKGDIAEGYSVSREKKESFPLTVTSAQKNPTAFYLCASSMRGAYNEQFFGPGTRLTVL.

V usage is TRBV6-4 and J usage is TRBJ1-6; D is unresolved. The CDR3 extends over 9 amino acids. The ends were cut back, 0 bases at V and 17 bases at J, with 2 bases in the middle. In germline, CDR1 is MRHNA, CDR2 SNTAGT. The DNA for the CDR3 is TGTGCCAGCAGTGACTCCATCCACTTT. The encoded protein is CASSDSIHF.

The rearrangement links TRBV6-6 to TRBJ1-2; D remains ambiguous. The ends were cut back, 0 bases at V and 1 base at J, with 6 bases in the middle. Germline V CDR1 and CDR2: MNHNY, SVGAGI (reference sequence). The CDR3 has 14 amino acids. CDR3 sequence (DNA): TGTGCCAGCAGTTACTCACAGATTAACTATGGCTACACCTTC. Amino acids: CASSYSQINYGYTF.

Worth noting for this clone: This specimen includes other DNA sequences encoding the same CDR3. The chain is built from TRBV2 and TRBJ1-5, with D tentatively TRBD1 (5 bases). CDR1 and CDR2 from the germline V gene are SNHLY and FYNNEI. This CDR3 region has 13 residues. V lost 5 bases to trimming and J lost 2 bases, with 7 bases between them. CDR3 sequence: CASSRDGNQPQHF. CDR3 nucleotides: TGTGCCAGCAGTCGGGACGGCAATCAGCCCCAGCATTTT.

V usage is TRBV10-3 and J usage is TRBJ1-2; D call uncertain. Trimming took 7 bases from V and 0 from J, leaving 15 bases between them. Germline CDR1 ENHRY, CDR2 SYGVKD. This CDR3 is 15 amino acids long. Written as DNA, the CDR3 is TGTGCCATCACTGACTTAGGGCGGACTAACTATGGCTACACCTTC. Translation gives CAITDLGRTNYGYTF.

Of note for this clone: Sequence at one end of the junction differs from germline and may be a read error. V usage is TRBV28 and J usage is TRBJ2-4; D might be TRBD2 (6 bases). This CDR3 region has 16 residues. Germline V CDR1 and CDR2: MDHEN, SYDVKM. The CDR3 reads CASITGGLGAKNIQYF. The CDR3 DNA is TGTGCAAGCATCACTGGAGGGCTGGGGGCCAAAAACATTCAGTACTTC.

This chain uses TRBV19 with TRBJ1-2; 7 bases agree with TRBD1. From germline, CDR1 is LNHDA and CDR2 SQIVND (reference sequence). The junction had 4 bases not matched to a gene; V was cut back by 3 bases and J by 3 bases. The CDR3 sequence is 14 residues long. In DNA form, the CDR3 reads TGTGCCAGTAGTATCGCCAGGGGGGACTATGGCTACACCTTC. It codes for CASSIARGDYGYTF.

The chain recombines TRBV20-1 with TRBJ1-1; TRBD1 might be the D (5 bases). The V gene lost 3 bases and the J gene lost 6 bases, with 14 bases spanning the gap. The CDR3 spans 13 residues. In germline, CDR1 is DFQATT, CDR2 SNEGSKA (reference sequence). Here the CDR3 DNA reads TGCAGTGCTAGTGTGTTCGGGGCTGCTGAAGCTTTCTTT. This sequence encodes CSASVFGAAEAFF.

V usage is TRBV6-2 or TRBV6-3 and J usage is TRBJ1-1, with D tentatively TRBD1 (5 bases). V was pared by 5 bases and J by 6 bases, with 22 bases between. The CDR3 consists of 16 residues. Germline V gene data show CDR1 as MNHEY and CDR2 as SVGEGT. The DNA for the CDR3 is TGTGCCAGCAGTCCCCGTGGGGGTCAGGAGGTGCCTGAAGCTTTCTTT. Translation: CASSPRGGQEVPEAFF.

The genes are TRBV6-1 and TRBJ2-3; D is tentatively TRBD1 or TRBD2 (5 bases each). The CDR3 sequence is 13 residues long. CDR1 is MNHNS, CDR2 SASEGT, per germline. The V end lost 3 bases, the J end lost 12 bases, and 16 bases lay between the germline ends. This chain's CDR3 is CASSEERDGRQYF. As DNA, the CDR3 is TGTGCCAGCAGTGAGGAACGGGACGGACGTCAGTATTTT.

The rearrangement links TRBV10-2 to TRBJ2-7; D ambiguous. Trimming left V 6 bases short and J 6 bases short, with 21 bases between. There are 15 residues in the CDR3. CDR1 and CDR2 from the germline V gene are WSHSY and SAAADI. The CDR3 DNA reads as TGCGCCAGCAGCGAGGTGTCCCTAATTCTTCCCGAGCAGTACTTC. It specifies CASSEVSLILPEQYF.

The rearrangement joins TRBV6-5 to TRBJ1-2; TRBD1 agrees at 10 bases. From germline, CDR1 is MNHEY and CDR2 SVGAGI. With V trimmed by 4 bases and J by 4 bases, 9 bases remained unmatched. The CDR3 runs 16 residues. CDR3 loop: CASSSRTGGHSYGYTF. The CDR3 coding sequence is TGTGCCAGCAGTTCCCGGACAGGGGGTCATAGCTATGGCTACACCTTC.

The genes are TRBV27 and TRBJ1-3; the match to TRBD1 covers 8 bases. Germline CDR1 and CDR2: MNHEY and SMNVEV (reference sequence). V was pared by 3 bases and J by 0 bases, with 4 bases of the junction left unmatched. The CDR3 is made up of 16 amino acids. CDR3 protein: CASSFSGTGSGNTIYF. Written as DNA, the CDR3 is TGTGCCAGCAGTTTTTCCGGGACAGGCTCTGGAAACACCATATATTTT.

This chain's CDR3 is CASSLTSLAGTGELFF. The CDR3 coding sequence is TGTGCCAGTAGTTTGACTAGCCTGGCGGGCACCGGGGAGCTGTTTTTT. The chain has TRBV19 and TRBJ2-2, with 7 bases lining up with TRBD2. From germline, CDR1 is LNHDA and CDR2 SQIVND (reference sequence). With 5 bases clipped from V and 4 bases from J, the junction kept 10 bases outside the gene matches. The CDR3 totals 16 residues.

The chain uses TRBV3-1 (or the pseudogene TRBV3-2) and TRBJ2-2; D ambiguous. The length of the CDR3 is 16 residues. V lost 3 bases to trimming and J lost 1 base, with 12 bases between them. Germline V gene sequence: CDR1 LGHDT, CDR2 YNNKEL (reference sequence). CDR3 nucleotide sequence: TGTGCCAGCAGCCATTTAGGTCTTAGGAACACCGGGGAGCTGTTTTTT. Residues: CASSHLGLRNTGELFF.

The chain carries TRBV19 and TRBJ1-2; D remains unclear. V lost 6 bases and J lost 0, with 11 bases in between. The V gene's germline CDR1 is LNHDA and CDR2 SQIVND (reference sequence). The CDR3 is 14 residues long. The CDR3 nucleotides are TGTGCCAGTAGACTGGGGAGTCCTAACTATGGCTACACCTTC. Translation: CASRLGSPNYGYTF.

The chain employs TRBV10-3 and TRBJ2-3; D is perhaps TRBD2 (6 bases). The CDR3 is made up of 14 amino acids. Germline V lookup: CDR1 ENHRY, CDR2 SYGVKD. Deletions cut 3 bases from V and 3 bases from J, with 10 bases between. The CDR3 protein is CAISESGRTDTQYF. Here the CDR3 DNA reads TGTGCCATCAGTGAATCCGGGAGAACAGATACGCAGTATTTT.

The chain has TRBV28 and TRBJ1-4; D is ambiguous. CDR1 MDHEN and CDR2 SYDVKM come from the germline V gene. The CDR3 covers 13 residues. Here the CDR3 reads CLREGGTNEKLFF. The CDR3 coding sequence is TGTTTGAGGGAGGGTGGGACTAATGAAAAACTGTTTTTT.